Reported below is one T cell receptor beta chain. The data were obtained in a study of blood T cell repertoires in COVID-19. Study-level information: In each case, the material was cDNA or gDNA derived from T cells, B-cell-depleted T cells, or PBMCs.

The germline CDR1 and CDR2 sequences are SGHAT and FQNNGV. Trimming took off 7 bases at V and 0 bases at J, with 18 bases between the two ends. This CDR3 has 17 amino acids. Per the authors' pipeline: Scientists estimated how many nucleated cells there were by amplifying reference gene primers. Method: immunoSEQ multiplex PCR; TCRdb's copy keeps in-frame clones and lacks some. V and J calls and clone size are copied from that table; D and trimming were computed from the DNA. In the table there are about 83,000 clones, just over 85% of which are singletons. Sequenced: peripheral blood. The receptor was isolated from an elderly woman in a cohort sampled during active or convalescent COVID-19. The chain recombines TRBV11-2 with TRBJ2-2, with unresolved D. CDR3 sequence: CASTPTPRSSNTGELFF. The CDR3 coding sequence is TGTGCCAGCACCCCCACCCCCAGGTCATCGAACACCGGGGAGCTGTTTTTT.